The clone carrying this TCR beta chain came up a few times. Its antigen is still unknown. This sample was included in a study of beta chain features in type 1 diabetes. Study-wide points: The study found moderately but significantly shorter TCRB CDR3s in all four CD4+ subsets of Type 1 diabetes patients.

In germline, CDR1 is SGHTA, CDR2 FQGNSA. This CDR3 is built from 15 residues. V lost 1 base, J lost 5 bases, and 12 bases lay in between. Reverse transcription of all isolated RNA meant that expressed TCRB transcripts were sequenced. Clones were read by immunoSEQ multiplex PCR, and TCRdb kept only the in-frame ones, dropping some. Found here are under 400,000 clones, around 19% of them singletons; the top ten hold under 0.05%. The specimen was naive CD4+ T cells from blood. This chain connects TRBV7-2 to TRBJ1-5, with D possibly being TRBD1 (5 bases). This receptor was obtained from a woman aged 18-29 years in good health. The CDR3 region is CASSLEGLPYQPQHF. CDR3 bases: TGTGCCAGCAGCTTAGAGGGGCTCCCATATCAGCCCCAGCATTTT.